The clone carrying this T cell receptor beta chain was detected many times. These data are taken from a study of CD8 T cells in ankylosing spondylitis. The V end was cut by 0 bases, the J end by 0 bases, with 5 bases between. This CDR3 comprises 14 residues. Germline loops: CDR1 LNHNV, CDR2 YYDKDF (reference sequence). MiXCR was run by TCRdb on the 5' RACE reads, yielding one entry per CDR3 protein. The data contain approximately 250,000 distinct CDR3 sequences, roughly 8% of them singletons. This clonotype was obtained from a female donor with ankylosing spondylitis or in good health (not recorded which). V usage is TRBV15 and J usage is TRBJ1-1; no clear D gene. Sequencing input: blood, either unsorted or a sorted T cell fraction (not recorded which). DNA of the CDR3: TGTGCCACCAGCAGAGAAGGAGTGAACACTGAAGCTTTCTTT. This encodes CATSREGVNTEAFF. The whole variable domain, filled in from reference TRBV15 and TRBJ1-1, reads DAMVIQNPRYQVTQFGKPVTLSCSQTLNHNVMYWYQQKSSQAPKLLFHYYDKDFNNEADTPDNFQSRRPNTSFCFLDIRSPGLGDTAMYLCATSREGVNTEAFFGQGTRLTVV.